These 2 T cell receptor beta chains share one sample of origin, sequenced in a study of somatic mutations in cytotoxic T cells in rheumatoid arthritis. This table comes from immunoSEQ multiplex PCR, and its TCRdb copy is limited to in-frame clones, with some not included. This sample carries 3,500 to 4,000 clones, approximately 84% of them seen once, and the ten largest clones take roughly 65%. The source material was CD8+ T cells sorted from blood. The receptors derive from a man in his forties or fifties with rheumatoid arthritis.

V is TRBV28 and J is TRBJ2-7; maybe TRBD1 (5 bases). The CDR3 totals 13 residues. CDR1 and CDR2 (germline): MDHEN, SYDVKM. Trimming took 5 bases from V and 2 from J, leaving 10 bases between them. DNA of the CDR3: TGTGCCAGCAGTCGGACACGGCCCTACGAGCAGTACTTC. Translated, it gives CASSRTRPYEQYF.

The chain is built from TRBV21-1 and TRBJ1-5. TRBV21-1 is a pseudogene. CDR3 size: 14 residues. Here the CDR3 reads CASSLRRVYQPQHF. DNA of the CDR3: TGTGCCAGCAGCCTACGTAGAGTGTATCAGCCCCAGCATTTT.